The following is a T cell receptor (beta chain) sequence with its context. From germline, CDR1 is SNHLY and CDR2 FYNNEI. Trimming removed 7 bases from V and 0 bases from J, with 10 bases in between. This CDR3 has 14 amino acids. Clones were sequenced by immunoSEQ multiplex PCR, and TCRdb holds only the in-frame ones, with some missing. Among fewer than 70,000 clones, around nine tenths were seen once, and the ten largest hold roughly 2.4%. The data belong to a study of blood T cell repertoires in COVID-19. The sequencing input was peripheral blood. This chain links TRBV2 with TRBJ2-1; D unresolved. The receptor comes from a human donor in a cohort sampled during active COVID-19. The CDR3 protein is CASNLYSSYNEQFF. The CDR3 DNA follows: TGTGCCAGCAACCTCTATAGCTCCTACAATGAGCAGTTCTTC.